A single sample gave rise to the 25 T cell receptor beta chains below, sequenced in a study of blood T cell repertoires in COVID-19. TCRdb's copy holds only in-frame clones and misses some; the assay was immunoSEQ multiplex PCR. Here the sample spans around 310,000 clones, around nine tenths being singletons. The sample was PBMCs or T cells enriched from blood (not recorded which). The source is a woman aged 25 to 39 who had recovered from COVID-19.

The chain recombines TRBV6-2 or TRBV6-3 with TRBJ2-7, with a possible D match to TRBD2 (6 bases). CDR3 length: 16 amino acids. Germline CDR1 MNHEY, CDR2 SVGEGT. The V and J ends lost 2 bases and 3 bases respectively, with 17 bases between them. The DNA for the CDR3 is TGTGCCAGCAGTTACGACCCGGGACTGGAGTTCTACGAGCAGTACTTC. It specifies CASSYDPGLEFYEQYF.

V gene TRBV18 combines with J gene TRBJ1-4; TRBD1 aligns across 8 bases. Trimming removed 6 bases from V and 6 bases from J; junction bases left unmatched: 9. Looked up from germline, CDR1 is KGHSH and CDR2 is LQKENI. This CDR3 is built from 15 residues. CDR3 nucleotide sequence: TGTGCCAGCTCGGTCAGGACAGGGTGGGATGAAAAACTGTTTTTT. It encodes CASSVRTGWDEKLFF.

V usage is TRBV5-4 and J usage is TRBJ2-3; a weak D match, TRBD2 (5 bases). The CDR3 covers 18 residues. Between the trimmed V and J ends, which lost 4 bases and 2 bases, there was a span of 23 bases. Germline V CDR1 and CDR2: SGHNT, YYREEE (reference sequence). CDR3 loop: CASSAPTGVGTHTDTQYF. Here the CDR3 DNA reads TGTGCCAGCAGCGCACCAACCGGGGTGGGAACCCACACAGATACGCAGTATTTT.

This clone was recorded only once. V is TRBV3-1 (or the pseudogene TRBV3-2) and J is TRBJ2-1, with 16 bases identical to TRBD2. CDR1 and CDR2 (germline): LGHDT, YNNKEL (reference sequence). V lost 3 bases, J lost 7 bases, and 6 bases stayed unmatched. This CDR3 is built from 17 residues. The CDR3 DNA is TGTGCCAGCAGCCATGGGACTAGCGGGAGGGCGAAGAATGAGCAGTTCTTC. Translation gives CASSHGTSGRAKNEQFF.

This chain uses TRBV27 with TRBJ2-3; 13 nucleotides agree with TRBD2. With V trimmed by 8 bases and J by 2 bases, 7 bases remained unmatched. The length of the CDR3 is 16 residues. CDR1 MNHEY and CDR2 SMNVEV come from the germline V gene (reference sequence). In DNA, the CDR3 is TGTGCCAGCGCCGGACTAGCGGGAGTGTACACAGATACGCAGTATTTT. It yields the protein CASAGLAGVYTDTQYF.

The chain joins TRBV4-1 to TRBJ2-7; possibly TRBD1 for D (6 bases). V gave up 3 bases and J gave up 3 bases, with 21 bases separating them. The germline V gene encodes CDR1 MGHRA and CDR2 YSYEKL. The CDR3 covers 17 residues. The CDR3 nucleotides read TGCGCCAGCAGCCATGGGCCGCAGGGGCCTTGGAGCTACGAGCAGTACTTC. As protein: CASSHGPQGPWSYEQYF.

The chain uses TRBV6-5 and TRBJ1-1, with D possibly TRBD1 on 6 matching bases. Germline V gives CDR1 MNHEY, CDR2 SVGAGI. V was pared by 5 bases and J by 11 bases, with 12 bases between. The CDR3 runs 11 residues. The CDR3 DNA follows: TGTGCCAGCAGTAATACAGGGCTCGCTTTCTTT. Translation gives CASSNTGLAFF.

This chain links TRBV4-3 with TRBJ2-2; 9 nucleotides align to TRBD1. The CDR3 covers 15 residues. J gave up 4 bases and V 2 bases, and 2 bases lay outside the gene matches. Looked up from germline, CDR1 is LGHNA and CDR2 is YSLEER. Here the CDR3 DNA reads TGCGCCAGCAGCCAACCGACAGGGGGCACCGGGGAGCTGTTTTTT. Amino acid sequence: CASSQPTGGTGELFF.

This clone appeared once. The gene calls are TRBV7-2 and TRBJ2-4; 13 bases are a match to TRBD2. The V gene end was trimmed by 2 bases and the J gene end by 1 base; junction bases not matched to a gene: 2. The germline V gene has CDR1 SGHTA and CDR2 FQGNSA. CDR3 length: 17 amino acids. The CDR3 sequence: CASSLTSGGEAKNIQYF. For the CDR3, the DNA is TGTGCCAGCAGCTTAACTAGCGGGGGGGAGGCCAAAAACATTCAGTACTTC.

The genes are TRBV3-1 (or the pseudogene TRBV3-2) and TRBJ2-4; 7 bases match TRBD1. Germline V gene data show CDR1 as LGHDT and CDR2 as YNNKEL (reference sequence). The CDR3 has 14 amino acids. V gave up 4 bases and J gave up 8 bases; unmatched junction bases: 8. The CDR3 spells CASSPMTGSHIQYF. The CDR3 nucleotides read TGTGCCAGCAGCCCGATGACAGGGTCTCACATTCAGTACTTC.

This clone was seen more than once but under ten times. The CDR3, as DNA: TGTGCCAGCAGCCCCGGGACTAGCGGGAGACCCGTTGGAGATACGCAGTATTTT. It yields the protein CASSPGTSGRPVGDTQYF. This chain connects TRBV4-2 to TRBJ2-3, with 14 bases fitting TRBD2. The CDR3 loop spans 18 amino acids. Per germline, CDR1 LGHNA and CDR2 YNFKEQ. Unmatched junction bases numbered 11, after V lost 4 bases and J lost 5 bases.

This clone has just one count. The rearrangement uses TRBV30 and TRBJ2-7; 7 nucleotides line up with TRBD2. Unmatched junction bases numbered 16, after V lost 7 bases and J lost 7 bases. CDR3 length: 14 residues. Germline V CDR1 and CDR2: GTSNPN, SVGIG (reference sequence). CDR3 protein: CAYEVIGRDNEQYF. CDR3 DNA sequence: TGTGCCTACGAAGTGATTGGGAGGGATAATGAGCAGTACTTC.

The sample holds one count of this clone. J is TRBJ2-1 and V is TRBV5-4; TRBD2 matches at 9 bases. This CDR3 region has 14 residues. J lost 7 bases, V lost 3 bases, and 5 bases had no gene match. The germline V gene encodes CDR1 SGHNT and CDR2 YYREEE (reference sequence). This CDR3 is CASSSQTSGNEQFF. In nucleotides, the CDR3 is TGTGCCAGCAGCTCACAGACTAGCGGTAATGAGCAGTTCTTC. Supplemented by reference TRBV5-4 and TRBJ2-1, the full variable domain reads ETGVTQSPTHLIKTRGQQVTLRCSSQSGHNTVSWYQQALGQGPQFIFQYYREEENGRGNFPPRFSGLQFPNYSSELNVNALELDDSALYLCASSSQTSGNEQFFGPGTRLTVL.

V gene TRBV10-3 combines with J gene TRBJ1-2; a possible D gene is TRBD1 (5 bases). The length of the CDR3 is 18 residues. V gave up 3 bases and J gave up 1 base, with 21 bases separating them. The germline CDR1 and CDR2 sequences are ENHRY and SYGVKD. The CDR3 DNA follows: TGTGCCATCAGTGATCCGAGACAGAAGGGCGCTTATAACTATGGCTACACCTTC. Translated, it gives CAISDPRQKGAYNYGYTF.

The V gene is TRBV10-3, the J gene TRBJ2-3, with 10 bases fitting TRBD1. The CDR3 runs to 16 residues. V shed 5 bases, J shed 0 bases, and the junction held 5 bases outside the gene matches. CDR1 is ENHRY and CDR2 is SYGVKD in the germline V gene. This CDR3 reads CAISTGQGPSTDTQYF. CDR3 nucleotides: TGTGCCATCAGTACGGGACAGGGGCCAAGCACAGATACGCAGTATTTT.

The chain recombines TRBV18 with TRBJ1-1; TRBD1 aligns across 11 bases. V lost 4 bases, J lost 4 bases, and 11 bases stayed unmatched. The CDR3 extends over 17 amino acids. In germline, CDR1 is KGHSH, CDR2 LQKENI. CDR3 sequence (DNA): TGTGCCAGCTCACTGGGACAGGGGGTCGAAGGGGGCACTGAAGCTTTCTTT. Translated, it gives CASSLGQGVEGGTEAFF.

This chain uses TRBV18 with TRBJ1-1; the D is unclear. This CDR3 has 12 amino acids. CDR1 and CDR2 (germline): KGHSH, LQKENI. V was pared by 3 bases and J by 4 bases, with 6 bases between. The CDR3 bases are TGTGCCAGCTCACCGCGGATCACTGAAGCTTTCTTT. It encodes CASSPRITEAFF.

This clone was recorded only once. For the CDR3, the DNA is TGTGCCAGCCGAAGGAGCCTTCAAGAGACCCAGTACTTC. Its translation: CASRRSLQETQYF. The genes are TRBV6-5 and TRBJ2-5; no firm D call. Between the trimmed V and J ends, which lost 8 bases and 2 bases, there was a span of 12 bases. The germline gives CDR1 MNHEY, CDR2 SVGAGI. The CDR3 runs 13 residues.

The gene calls are TRBV18 and TRBJ1-3, with D unresolved. The V and J ends lost 5 bases and 2 bases respectively, with 10 bases between them. CDR1 KGHSH and CDR2 LQKENI come from the germline V gene. The CDR3 contains 14 residues. The CDR3 sequence: CASSEASAGNTIYF. CDR3 nucleotides: TGTGCCAGCTCAGAGGCGTCTGCTGGAAACACCATATATTTT.

This clone appeared once. This chain uses TRBV19 with TRBJ2-2; a possible D gene is TRBD1 (6 bases). V was pared by 7 bases and J by 5 bases, with 17 bases between. CDR3 length: 15 residues. Germline assignment: CDR1 LNHDA and CDR2 SQIVND (reference sequence). The CDR3 spells CASKGRGSPTGELFF. In DNA form, the CDR3 reads TGTGCCAGTAAGGGAAGGGGGAGCCCGACCGGGGAGCTGTTTTTT.

The chain joins TRBV5-1 to TRBJ1-4; 8 bases are a match to TRBD1. The ends lost 7 bases at V and 4 bases at J; junction bases unmatched: 3. CDR3 length equals 13 residues. Germline V gene sequence: CDR1 SGHRS, CDR2 YFSETQ. The CDR3 here is CASGGQDNEKLFF. CDR3 DNA sequence: TGCGCCAGCGGGGGACAGGATAATGAAAAACTGTTTTTT.

This clone appeared once. The V gene is TRBV14, the J gene TRBJ2-1; 12 bases align to TRBD2. The CDR3 totals 19 residues. Germline CDR1 SGHDN, CDR2 FVKESK. V was clipped by 4 bases and J by 6 bases; unmatched bases: 16. The CDR3 DNA is TGTGCCAGCAGCCCAGGACTAGCGGGATTAGACTTCATGGGCAATGAGCAGTTCTTC. Amino acid sequence: CASSPGLAGLDFMGNEQFF. Looking up the rest from reference TRBV14 and TRBJ2-1 gives the full variable domain: EAGVTQFPSHSVIEKGQTVTLRCDPISGHDNLYWYRRVMGKEIKFLLHFVKESKQDESGMPNNRFLAERTGGTYSTLKVQPAELEDSGVYFCASSPGLAGLDFMGNEQFFGPGTRLTVL.

The chain uses TRBV29-1 and TRBJ1-1; 10 positions match TRBD1. Trimming cost V 1 base and J 1 base; bases outside gene matches: 18. Germline CDR1 reads SQVTM; CDR2 reads ANQGSEA. The CDR3 runs to 20 residues. CDR3 coding DNA: TGCAGCGTTGAAGTGCGGGACAGGGGAAGTAATGTTTTTTGGAACACTGAAGCTTTCTTT. This gives the protein CSVEVRDRGSNVFWNTEAFF.

The rearrangement joins TRBV5-6 to TRBJ1-6; D is unresolved. The V gene lost 0 bases and the J gene lost 9 bases, with 7 bases spanning the gap. Germline assignment: CDR1 SGHDT and CDR2 YYEEEE. This CDR3 is built from 13 residues. This CDR3 reads CASSLGQVSPLHF. The CDR3 DNA is TGTGCCAGCAGCTTGGGGCAGGTTTCACCCCTCCACTTT.

The V call is TRBV10-2, the J call TRBJ1-6, with 10 nucleotides matching TRBD1. The CDR3 has 14 amino acids. Germline values: CDR1 WSHSY, CDR2 SAAADI. V lost 4 bases, J lost 9 bases, and 3 bases stayed unmatched. The CDR3 region has the DNA TGCGCCAGCAGTGGACAGGGGGCTAGTTCACCCCTCCACTTT. Translating it yields CASSGQGASSPLHF.